Sequencing of this T cell receptor (beta chain) was carried out in a study of blood T cell repertoires in COVID-19. Source study methods: Amplification with reference gene primers provided the estimates of nucleated cell counts. Profiled with immunoSEQ multiplex PCR; TCRdb holds only in-frame clones, not every one. The D gene and trimming were derived from the DNA, and the V and J assignments and clone size from that table. Of 150,000 to 200,000 clones listed, more than 75% are singletons. Germline trimming cut 0 bases from V and 6 bases from J; bases unmatched to any gene: 2. The CDR3 is 14 residues long. Germline assignment: CDR1 SGHRS and CDR2 YFSETQ.

Sequenced input: PBMCs or T cells enriched from blood (not recorded which). This receptor was obtained from a human donor with acute COVID-19. The donor label of this sample is uncertain. The J gene is TRBJ2-3, the V gene TRBV5-1, with 9 bases lining up with TRBD2. The CDR3 bases are TGCGCCAGCAGCTTGGGTACTAGCGGGGATACGCAGTATTTT. Residues: CASSLGTSGDTQYF.